This T cell receptor (beta chain) was sequenced in a study of CD8+CD57+ T cells in acquired aplastic anemia. Study-level background: CD4+ cells from healthy donors averaged around 10 million reads.

Looked up from germline, CDR1 is MDHEN and CDR2 is SYDVKM. The CDR3 is made up of 15 amino acids. V was pared by 5 bases and J by 4 bases, with 8 bases of the junction left unmatched. This clonotype was recorded at least ten times. TCR beta VDJ and CDR3 profiles were obtained from a genomic DNA template. TCRdb independently ran MiXCR on the reads; one entry per CDR3 protein. The sample includes some 190,000 distinct CDR3 sequences, approximately 50% of them seen just once. This receptor was taken from a human donor in good health, serving as a control. The sample consisted of sorted CD4+, CD8+, or CD8+CD57+ T cells (not recorded which) from PBMCs. This chain links TRBV28 with TRBJ1-2, with TRBD1 identical over 9 bases. For the CDR3, the DNA is TGTGCCAGCAGTACTACAGGGGGCGCGGGCTATGGCTACACCTTC. As protein: CASSTTGGAGYGYTF.